Listed here are 23 T cell receptor beta chains from one sample, sequenced in a study of T cells in Graves' hyperthyroidism and ophthalmopathy. Researchers took RNA transcripts and amplified the TCR beta CDR3 regions from them. RT-PCR in the first round (using the HTBI primer set) targeted the TCR CDR3. One entry per CDR3 protein results from TCRdb running MiXCR on the multiplex PCR reads. The repertoire holds under 400,000 distinct CDR3 sequences, with over 15% as singletons. Material: blood. The source of these receptors is a man aged 25 to 40 with Graves' hyperthyroidism.

In its sample, this clonotype was seen many times. The J gene is TRBJ2-2, the V gene TRBV7-8; tentatively, D is TRBD2 (5 bases). The CDR3 spans 13 residues. In germline, CDR1 is SGHVS, CDR2 FQNEAQ. V lost 6 bases and J 3 bases, leaving 8 bases between the germline ends. The CDR3 DNA sequence: TGTGCCAGCAGACGGGATCACACCGGGGAGCTGTTTTTT. Translation gives CASRRDHTGELFF.

About this clonotype itself: Given a much more abundant clone one base away, this may be a read error. The chain carries TRBV5-1 and TRBJ2-3; D may be TRBD2 (6 bases). CDR1 is SGHRS and CDR2 is YFSETQ in the germline V gene. This CDR3 contains 15 residues. The CDR3 reads CASSWRGTSTDTHYF. CDR3 bases: TGCGCCAGCAGCTGGCGGGGAACTAGCACAGATACGCACTATTTT.

This clonotype was counted ten times or more. The V and J genes are TRBV20-1 and TRBJ2-1, with 15 bases that match TRBD2. V trimming: 6 bases; J trimming: 4 bases; junction bases outside the gene matches: 4. The CDR3 sequence is 15 residues long. CDR1 is DFQATT and CDR2 is SNEGSKA in the germline V gene (reference sequence). The CDR3 DNA reads as TGCAGTGCGAGGGGGACTAGCGGGGGGTACAATGAGCAGTTCTTC. It encodes CSARGTSGGYNEQFF.

This clonotype was seen just once. This sequence joins TRBV7-2 and TRBJ2-7, with D possibly being TRBD2 (6 bases). V gave up 2 bases and J gave up 2 bases, with 16 bases separating them. CDR3 length equals 16 residues. The germline V gene encodes CDR1 SGHTA and CDR2 FQGNSA. CDR3 sequence (DNA): TGTGCCAGCAGCTTAATAACGGGAGCGTTGACCTACGAGCAGTACTTC. Translation: CASSLITGALTYEQYF.

The chain has TRBV24-1 and TRBJ2-1; 11 nucleotides match TRBD2. After removal of 3 bases from V and 8 bases from J, the junction contained 11 bases not matched to a gene. The germline gives CDR1 KGHDR, CDR2 SFDVKD. This CDR3 is 17 amino acids long. The DNA of the CDR3 is TGTGCCACCAGTGATCCCCGGGGACTAGCGGCCCGGGATGAGCAGTTCTTC. It specifies CATSDPRGLAARDEQFF.

In its sample, this clonotype was seen many times. V gene TRBV28 combines with J gene TRBJ2-4; D gene uncertain. CDR1 is MDHEN and CDR2 is SYDVKM in the germline V gene. Trimming took off 5 bases at V and 8 bases at J, with 16 bases between the two ends. The CDR3 extends over 14 amino acids. For the CDR3, the DNA is TGTGCCAGCAGTCCCGAGGTTTGGGATCACATTCAGTACTTC. It translates to CASSPEVWDHIQYF.

The chain combines TRBV7-3 with TRBJ2-3; D call uncertain. V lost 6 bases to trimming and J lost 1 base, with 11 bases between them. Germline CDR1 SGHTA, CDR2 FQGTGA. The CDR3 is 14 amino acids. CDR3 in DNA: TGTGCCAGCAGGACCCGTCCGGGCACAGATACGCAGTATTTT. Protein: CASRTRPGTDTQYF.

The table lists this clonotype with many counts. This chain connects TRBV7-3 to TRBJ2-7; D is possibly TRBD1 (5 bases). This CDR3 spans 14 amino acids. The germline gives CDR1 SGHTA, CDR2 FQGTGA. The V gene lost 7 bases and the J gene lost 0 bases, with 13 bases spanning the gap. CDR3 loop: CASKRQDNSYEQYF. The CDR3 DNA reads as TGTGCCAGCAAACGTCAGGACAACTCCTACGAGCAGTACTTC.

This clonotype has ten or more counts. V is TRBV11-1 and J is TRBJ1-2, with TRBD1 identical over 8 bases. The CDR3 contains 15 residues. Germline V gene lookup returns CDR1 SGHAT and CDR2 FQDESV (reference sequence). V was pared by 2 bases and J by 4 bases, with 6 bases of the junction left unmatched. The CDR3 loop is CASSLSGQGPYGYTF. In DNA, the CDR3 is TGTGCCAGCAGCTTATCAGGACAGGGCCCCTATGGCTACACCTTC.

This sequence joins TRBV10-1 and TRBJ2-3; D remains unclear. Germline-derived CDR1 and CDR2 are WNHNN and SYGVQD (reference sequence). The CDR3 length is 13 residues. The V end was cut by 5 bases, the J end by 6 bases, with 12 bases between. As DNA, the CDR3 is TGCGCCAGCAGTCTCTATTTAGGGGATACGCAGTATTTT. This gives the protein CASSLYLGDTQYF.

This clonotype was picked up many times. The chain links TRBV7-2 to TRBJ2-3, with 9 positions matching TRBD1. J was trimmed by 4 bases and V by 5 bases; bases with no gene match: 1. CDR1 is SGHTA and CDR2 is FQGNSA in the germline V gene. The CDR3 loop spans 13 amino acids. The DNA of the CDR3 is TGTGCCAGCAGCCGACAGGGGGCAGATACGCAGTATTTT. Amino acid sequence: CASSRQGADTQYF.

There are a few counts of this clonotype. The genes are TRBV25-1 and TRBJ2-3; D is possibly TRBD1 (5 bases). Trimming took off 7 bases at V and 5 bases at J, with 16 bases between the two ends. Per germline, CDR1 MGHDK and CDR2 SYGVNS. The CDR3 sequence is 14 residues long. The CDR3 reads CASTRIGAGDTQYF. In DNA, the CDR3 is TGTGCCAGCACCCGAATAGGGGCAGGAGATACGCAGTATTTT.

This clonotype was picked up many times. The genes are TRBV2 and TRBJ2-1; 8 bases align to TRBD2. This CDR3 spans 14 amino acids. J gave up 4 bases and V 6 bases, and 5 bases lay outside the gene matches. Germline CDR1 SNHLY, CDR2 FYNNEI. As DNA, the CDR3 is TGTGCCAGCAGGGGACTAGATGAGTACAATGAGCAGTTCTTC. Residues: CASRGLDEYNEQFF.

There are a few counts of this clonotype. The chain is built from TRBV3-1 and TRBJ1-3; D remains ambiguous. The V gene's germline CDR1 is LGHDT and CDR2 YNNKEL (reference sequence). Trimming left V 1 base short and J 3 bases short, with 7 bases between. CDR3 length: 14 amino acids. CDR3 sequence reads: CASSQGWNGNTIYF. The CDR3 region has the DNA TGTGCCAGCAGCCAAGGTTGGAATGGAAACACCATATATTTT.

This clonotype was observed a handful of times. The V call is TRBV5-1, the J call TRBJ2-1; 9 bases fit TRBD2. Trimming cost V 1 base and J 3 bases; bases outside gene matches: 5. The CDR3 runs to 16 residues. The germline CDR1 and CDR2 sequences are SGHRS and YFSETQ. The CDR3: CASSLSASGVYNEQFF. In nucleotides, the CDR3 is TGCGCCAGCAGCTTGTCGGCTAGCGGGGTCTACAATGAGCAGTTCTTC.

This clonotype occurred many times. The chain is built from TRBV12-3 or TRBV12-4 and TRBJ1-5; D is perhaps TRBD1 (5 bases). The CDR3 totals 16 residues. With 5 bases removed from V and 5 bases from J, the gap between germline ends came to 19 bases. CDR3 loop: CASSPLSRGWDQPQHF. DNA of the CDR3: TGTGCCAGCAGTCCCCTAAGTAGGGGTTGGGATCAGCCCCAGCATTTT.

The V call is TRBV14, the J call TRBJ2-2, with 11 bases aligning to TRBD2. The CDR3 consists of 17 residues. Germline values: CDR1 SGHDN, CDR2 FVKESK. The V gene end was trimmed by 2 bases and the J gene end by 3 bases; junction bases not matched to a gene: 5. The CDR3 region has the DNA TGTGCCAGCAGCCAACTCGGGACTAGCGGCTACACCGGGGAGCTGTTTTTT. Its translation is CASSQLGTSGYTGELFF.

The sample holds many counts of this clonotype. This chain connects TRBV28 to TRBJ1-5; TRBD1 aligns across 8 bases. V dropped 3 bases and J dropped 6; count of bases not matched to a gene: 7. The CDR3 has 15 amino acids. From germline, CDR1 is MDHEN and CDR2 SYDVKM. CDR3: CASSFGTGWGQPQHF. The CDR3 coding sequence is TGTGCCAGCAGTTTCGGGACAGGCTGGGGTCAGCCCCAGCATTTT. Full variable domain (remainder filled in from reference TRBV28 and TRBJ1-5): DVKVTQSSRYLVKRTGEKVFLECVQDMDHENMFWYRQDPGLGLRLIYFSYDVKMKEKGDIPEGYSVSREKKERFSLILESASTNQTSMYLCASSFGTGWGQPQHFGDGTRLSIL.

This clonotype has just a few counts. The V gene is TRBV20-1, the J gene TRBJ2-7; D tentatively reads TRBD1 or TRBD2 (6 bases each). This CDR3 comprises 15 residues. V was clipped by 1 base and J by 2 bases, with 15 bases between them. Germline values: CDR1 DFQATT, CDR2 SNEGSKA (reference sequence). For the CDR3, the DNA is TGCAGTGCTAGAGGGTCCGCGGGACAACCCTACGAGCAGTACTTC. This sequence encodes CSARGSAGQPYEQYF.

The genes are TRBV12-3 or TRBV12-4 and TRBJ2-3, with 11 bases identical to TRBD2. This CDR3 region has 15 residues. J lost 4 bases, V lost 6 bases, and 6 bases had no gene match. CDR3 loop: CASRRTSGHADTQYF. Written as DNA, the CDR3 is TGTGCCAGCAGACGGACTAGCGGGCACGCAGATACGCAGTATTTT.

This clonotype was detected only once. The chain's CDR3 is CASSYDGIAYEQYF. Here the CDR3 DNA reads TGTGCCAGCAGTTATGACGGGATTGCCTACGAGCAGTACTTC. The chain joins TRBV6-2 or TRBV6-3 to TRBJ2-7; D might be TRBD2 (5 bases). The germline V gene encodes CDR1 MNHEY and CDR2 SVGEGT. This CDR3 contains 14 residues. V was trimmed by 3 bases and J by 2 bases, leaving 11 bases between them.

The table lists this clonotype with many counts. This chain uses TRBV11-3 with TRBJ2-3, with 9 bases identical to TRBD1. CDR3 size: 16 residues. Per the germline V gene, CDR1 is SGHNT and CDR2 is YENEEA. After removal of 3 bases from V and 4 bases from J, the junction contained 8 bases not matched to a gene. The CDR3 bases are TGTGCCAGCAGCTTGGGGACAGGGAGTGTCGCAGATACGCAGTATTTT. This sequence encodes CASSLGTGSVADTQYF.

The chain couples TRBV27 to TRBJ1-5; TRBD1 aligns across 8 bases. This CDR3 spans 13 amino acids. V lost 6 bases to trimming and J lost 7 bases; unmatched junction nucleotides: 5. Per germline, CDR1 MNHEY and CDR2 SMNVEV (reference sequence). The CDR3 coding sequence is TGTGCCAGCAGGCAGACAGGGGCCCAGCCCCAGCATTTT. Protein product: CASRQTGAQPQHF.